This entry concerns a single T cell receptor (beta chain). Sequenced by immunoSEQ multiplex PCR; TCRdb stores in-frame clones only, minus some. The sample records more than 80,000 clones, roughly 80% being singletons. This specimen belongs to a study of blood T cell repertoires in COVID-19. Turning to the study itself: Spain, Italy and the United States supplied samples that represented acute and convalescent COVID-19.

V was pared by 11 bases and J by 3 bases, with 11 bases of the junction left unmatched. This CDR3 has 15 residues. Germline loops: CDR1 SNHLY, CDR2 FYNNEI. Sequenced material: peripheral blood. The chain is built from TRBV2 and TRBJ2-2, with TRBD1 matching over 8 bases. This TCR was sampled from a human donor in a cohort sampled during active COVID-19. The CDR3, as DNA: TGTGCCTGCTCCCCCACAGGGGGTGACACCGGGGAGCTGTTTTTT. Translated, it gives CACSPTGGDTGELFF.